This T cell receptor beta chain derives from a study of CD8 T cells in ankylosing spondylitis. Findings of the study overall: Clones tied to disease were said to be significantly enriched in matched ankylosing spondylitis synovial fluid.

This clonotype was seen many times. Its antigen is as yet unknown. Unmatched junction bases numbered 10, after V lost 2 bases and J lost 5 bases. From germline, CDR1 is SGHTA and CDR2 FQGNSA. The length of the CDR3 is 16 residues. Quantitative 5'-RACE with molecular barcodes produced the TCR beta libraries. TCRdb re-called the 5' RACE reads through MiXCR, storing one row per CDR3 protein. The profile shows 200,000 or so distinct CDR3 sequences, 10% to 15% of them singletons. The clonotype comes from a female donor with ankylosing spondylitis or in good health (not recorded which). The chain has TRBV7-2 and TRBJ2-7; 9 positions match TRBD2. Sequences were obtained from blood, either unsorted or a sorted T cell fraction (not recorded which). CDR3 nucleotide sequence: TGTGCCAGCAGCTTATATAGTGTGGTAGCGGGAGACGAGCAGTACTTC. Amino acids: CASSLYSVVAGDEQYF. Supplemented by reference TRBV7-2 and TRBJ2-7, the full variable domain reads GAGVSQSPSNKVTEKGKDVELRCDPISGHTALYWYRQSLGQGLEFLIYFQGNSAPDKSGLPSDRFSAERTGGSVSTLTIQRTQQEDSAVYLCASSLYSVVAGDEQYFGPGTRLTVT.